Listed below are T cell receptor beta chains from one sample, sequenced in a study of blood T cell repertoires in COVID-19. Some clones are missing from TCRdb's copy, which holds only in-frame ones; the method was immunoSEQ multiplex PCR. The repertoire has around 170,000 clones, roughly 80% of them found once; the top ten carry 1.5%. The specimen was peripheral blood. Receptors were obtained from a human donor in a cohort sampled during active COVID-19. Each CDR3 is given with its conserved first and last residue. The D gene is left open where the match is weak. Expanded clones get a size class; other rows say once, few or many, or leave the size out.

v_gene,d_gene,j_gene,abundance,CDR3nt,CDR3aa
TRBV5-1,TRBD1,TRBJ1-6,-,TGCGCCAGCAGACAGGCAACAGACAGGGCATCACCCCTCCACTTT,CASRQATDRASPLHF
TRBV2,-,TRBJ1-6,-,TGTGCCAGTTCGAGTCAGGGAAGAAATAATTCACCCCTCCACTTT,CASSSQGRNNSPLHF
TRBV28,-,TRBJ2-7,-,TGTGCCAGCAGTTTAGGCCAGTCCTACGAGCAGTACTTC,CASSLGQSYEQYF
TRBV19,-,TRBJ2-1,-,TGTGCCAGTAGTCTGGACAGCCCCCTCAATGAGCAGTTCTTC,CASSLDSPLNEQFF
TRBV2,-,TRBJ2-7,few,TGTGCCAGCAGTGACGAGGCGTACTCCTACGAGCAGTACTTC,CASSDEAYSYEQYF
TRBV5-5,-,TRBJ1-2,-,TGTGCCAGCAGTGAACTTAACTATGGCTACACCTTC,CASSELNYGYTF
TRBV5-1,TRBD1,TRBJ2-3,-,TGCGCCAGCAGCTTGGCGGACAGGACCACAGATACGCAGTATTTT,CASSLADRTTDTQYF
TRBV27,-,TRBJ1-1,once,TGTGCCAGCAGAGGACATAAGAACACTGAAGCTTTCTTT,CASRGHKNTEAFF
TRBV5-6,-,TRBJ2-7,-,TGTGCCAGCAGCTTACTGACAGGTGACACCTACGAGCAGTACTTC,CASSLLTGDTYEQYF
TRBV6-5,TRBD1,TRBJ2-7,-,TGTGCCAGCAGTTCTTACGGGACAGGGGATCCCTACGAGCAGTACTTC,CASSSYGTGDPYEQYF
TRBV18,-,TRBJ2-7,-,TGTGCCAGCTCACGATCGGACACCCCGGTCGAGGAGCAGTACTTC,CASSRSDTPVEEQYF
TRBV29-1,TRBD1,TRBJ1-4,few,TGCAGCGTTGCGCACAGGGGGCTCACTAATGAAAAACTGTTTTTT,CSVAHRGLTNEKLFF
TRBV6-2/TRBV6-3,TRBD2,TRBJ2-1,few,TGTGCCAGCAGTTACCCCCCTGGCGGGAGGCAGGACAATGAGCAGTTCTTC,CASSYPPGGRQDNEQFF
TRBV28,TRBD2,TRBJ2-7,-,TGTGCCAGCAGTTTAAGCGGGGGGGCCTACGAGCAGTACTTC,CASSLSGGAYEQYF
TRBV24-1,TRBD1,TRBJ1-2,-,TGTGCCACCAGTGACCCGACAGGGTTCTATGGCTACACCTTC,CATSDPTGFYGYTF
TRBV9,-,TRBJ1-1,-,TGTGCCAGCAGCGTAGTAAGGGAGGGAATAAGGACTGAAGCTTTCTTT,CASSVVREGIRTEAFF
TRBV3-1/TRBV3-2,TRBD1,TRBJ2-7,-,TGTGCCAGCAGCCAAGCGGGGGGGGACAGGGGTCTGGGTGAGCAGTACTTC,CASSQAGGDRGLGEQYF
TRBV3-1/TRBV3-2,TRBD2,TRBJ2-7,once,TGTGCCAGCTCCCGACTAGCGGCCTACGAGCAGTACTTC,CASSRLAAYEQYF
TRBV6-2/TRBV6-3,TRBD1,TRBJ1-5,-,TGTGCCAGCAGTACGACAGGGTATCCCAATCAGCCCCAGCATTTT,CASSTTGYPNQPQHF
TRBV4-2,-,TRBJ2-7,once,TGTGCCAGCAGCCCTCGTTTGACAGTCGCCTACGAGCAGTACTTC,CASSPRLTVAYEQYF
TRBV19,-,TRBJ1-2,-,TGTGCCAGTAGTCTTGACATGAACTATGGCTACACCTTC,CASSLDMNYGYTF
TRBV11-2,-,TRBJ2-1,few,TGTGCCAGCAGCCCCCAACCGGGTTCTTGGAATGAGCAGTTCTTC,CASSPQPGSWNEQFF
TRBV28,TRBD1,TRBJ1-2,-,TGTGCCAGCAGTCGCCGGACAGGGGGCAACTATGGCTACACCTTC,CASSRRTGGNYGYTF
TRBV5-1,TRBD1,TRBJ2-7,-,TGCGCCAGCAGCCCGGGGGACAGGACCTACGAGCAGTACTTC,CASSPGDRTYEQYF
TRBV2,-,TRBJ1-6,-,TGTGCCAGCCTTCGGGATTCACCCCTCCACTTT,CASLRDSPLHF
TRBV7-2,TRBD1,TRBJ2-7,-,TGTGCCAGCAGCCCCGGGACAGGGAGCTCCTACGAGCAGTACTTC,CASSPGTGSSYEQYF
TRBV3-1/TRBV3-2,-,TRBJ2-7,-,TGTGCCAGCAGCCAAGAGTCTGGCGGGCAGTACTTC,CASSQESGGQYF
TRBV7-8,-,TRBJ1-2,-,TGTGCCAGCAGCCCTGAAACAGGGATTGGCTATGGCTACACCTTC,CASSPETGIGYGYTF
TRBV29-1,-,TRBJ2-6,-,TGCAGCGTTCCTACAAGCCGCGGGGTCCGAGGGGCCAACGTCCTGACTTTC,CSVPTSRGVRGANVLTF
TRBV2,-,TRBJ2-4,-,TGTGCCAGCAGTGAACAGACAACCAAAAACATTCAGTACTTC,CASSEQTTKNIQYF
TRBV11-3,TRBD1,TRBJ1-2,-,TGTGCCAGCAGCTCCACAGGGGGCGACGGCTACACCTTC,CASSSTGGDGYTF
TRBV6-6,-,TRBJ1-4,-,TGTGCCAGCAGTTATGGAAGGGGGGGCGCTAATGAAAAACTGTTTTTT,CASSYGRGGANEKLFF
TRBV6-2/TRBV6-3,TRBD2,TRBJ2-1,-,TGTGCCAGCAGTTTTACTAGCGGGAGCCCCTTTTACAATGAGCAGTTCTTC,CASSFTSGSPFYNEQFF
TRBV7-9,TRBD1,TRBJ2-7,-,TGTGCCAGCAGCTTTCGAAAAGGAGCGGAGAGGGGGCACTACGAGCAGTACTTC,CASSFRKGAERGHYEQYF
TRBV7-8,-,TRBJ1-1,once,TGTGCCAGCAGCTCCGGACAGATGAACACTGAAGCTTTCTTT,CASSSGQMNTEAFF
TRBV7-2,-,TRBJ2-7,few,TGTGCCAGCAGCCCCAGCTACGAGCAGTACTTC,CASSPSYEQYF
TRBV10-3,-,TRBJ2-3,few,TGTGCCATCACCCTCGTGGTCGGAGATACGCAGTATTTT,CAITLVVGDTQYF
TRBV7-6,TRBD2,TRBJ2-2,few,TGTGCCAGCAGCCCGACTAGCGGTTTGAACACCGGGGAGCTGTTTTTT,CASSPTSGLNTGELFF
TRBV12-1,-,TRBJ1-6,-,TGTGCCAGCAGCTCCGCAGGGTACAGGGATTCACCCCTCCACTTT,CASSSAGYRDSPLHF
TRBV7-9,TRBD1,TRBJ2-5,-,TGTGCCAGCAGCCGAGGGACAGGGGGAAAGACCCAGTACTTC,CASSRGTGGKTQYF
TRBV12-3/TRBV12-4,-,TRBJ1-2,-,TGTGCCAGCCACCAGGGGTCGGGTGGCTACACCTTC,CASHQGSGGYTF
TRBV5-6,-,TRBJ2-1,-,TGTGCCAGCAGCTTGTCCCACGGTGCCTGGAATGAGCAGTTCTTC,CASSLSHGAWNEQFF
TRBV6-4,-,TRBJ1-1,once,TGTGCCAGCAGTATTGACAGTACTCTGAACACTGAAGCTTTCTTT,CASSIDSTLNTEAFF
TRBV28,-,TRBJ2-6,once,TGTGCCACTGCGGGGCGTTACTCTGGGGCCAACGTCCTGACTTTC,CATAGRYSGANVLTF